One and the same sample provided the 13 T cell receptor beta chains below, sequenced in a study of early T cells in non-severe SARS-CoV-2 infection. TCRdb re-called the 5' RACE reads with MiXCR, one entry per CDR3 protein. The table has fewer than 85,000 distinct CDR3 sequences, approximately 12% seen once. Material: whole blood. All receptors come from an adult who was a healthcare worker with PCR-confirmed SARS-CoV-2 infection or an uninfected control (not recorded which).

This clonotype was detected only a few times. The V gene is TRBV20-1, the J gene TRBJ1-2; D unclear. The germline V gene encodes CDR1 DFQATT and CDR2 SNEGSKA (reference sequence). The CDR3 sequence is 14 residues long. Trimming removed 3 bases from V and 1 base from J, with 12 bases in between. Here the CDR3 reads CSASGVTNNYGYTF. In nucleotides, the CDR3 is TGCAGTGCTAGCGGTGTCACCAATAACTATGGCTACACCTTC.

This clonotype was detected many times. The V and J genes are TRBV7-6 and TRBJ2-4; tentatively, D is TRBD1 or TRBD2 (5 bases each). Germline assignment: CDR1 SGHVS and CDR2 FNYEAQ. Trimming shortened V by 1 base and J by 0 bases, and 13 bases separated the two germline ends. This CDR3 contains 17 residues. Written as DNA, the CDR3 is TGTGCCAGCAGCTTAGGGTCTACGGGGACAGCCAAAAACATTCAGTACTTC. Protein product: CASSLGSTGTAKNIQYF.

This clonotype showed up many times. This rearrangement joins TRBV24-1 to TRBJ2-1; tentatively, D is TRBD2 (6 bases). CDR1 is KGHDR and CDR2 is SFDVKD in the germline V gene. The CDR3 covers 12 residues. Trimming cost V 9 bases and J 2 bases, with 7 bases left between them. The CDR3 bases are TGTGCCACCGGGGGGACCTACAATGAGCAGTTCTTC. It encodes CATGGTYNEQFF.

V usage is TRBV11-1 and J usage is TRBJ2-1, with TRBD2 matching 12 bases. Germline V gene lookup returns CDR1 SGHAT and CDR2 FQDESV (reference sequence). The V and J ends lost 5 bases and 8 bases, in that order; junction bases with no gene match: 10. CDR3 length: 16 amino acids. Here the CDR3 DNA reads TGTGCCAGCAGCGTAAGACTAGCGGGAGCTTCGGATGAGCAGTTCTTC. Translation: CASSVRLAGASDEQFF.

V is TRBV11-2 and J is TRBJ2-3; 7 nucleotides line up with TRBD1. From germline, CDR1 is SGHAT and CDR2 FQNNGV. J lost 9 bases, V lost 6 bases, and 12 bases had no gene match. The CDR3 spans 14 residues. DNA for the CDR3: TGTGCCAGCAGTACTCAGGGGGTAGCTGAAACGCAGTATTTT. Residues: CASSTQGVAETQYF.

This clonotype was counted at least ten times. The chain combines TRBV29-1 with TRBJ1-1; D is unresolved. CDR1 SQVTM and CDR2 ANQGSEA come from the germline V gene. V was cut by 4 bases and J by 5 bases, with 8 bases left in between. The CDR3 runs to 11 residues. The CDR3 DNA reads TGCAGCGTTGTACCAAGGACTGAAGCTTTCTTT. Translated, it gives CSVVPRTEAFF.

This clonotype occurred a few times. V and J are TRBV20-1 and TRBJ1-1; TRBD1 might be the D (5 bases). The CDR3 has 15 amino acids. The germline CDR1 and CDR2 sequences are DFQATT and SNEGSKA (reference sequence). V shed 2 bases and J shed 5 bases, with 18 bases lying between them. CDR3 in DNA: TGCAGTGCTAGAAATCGGGACGGCGGATGGACTGAAGCTTTCTTT. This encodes CSARNRDGGWTEAFF.

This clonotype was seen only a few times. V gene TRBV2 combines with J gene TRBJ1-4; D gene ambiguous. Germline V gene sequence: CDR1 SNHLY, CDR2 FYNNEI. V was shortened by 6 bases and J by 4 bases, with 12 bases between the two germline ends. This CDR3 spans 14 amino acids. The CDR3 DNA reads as TGTGCCAGCAGAAAGACGCCCGGTAATGAAAAACTGTTTTTT. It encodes CASRKTPGNEKLFF.

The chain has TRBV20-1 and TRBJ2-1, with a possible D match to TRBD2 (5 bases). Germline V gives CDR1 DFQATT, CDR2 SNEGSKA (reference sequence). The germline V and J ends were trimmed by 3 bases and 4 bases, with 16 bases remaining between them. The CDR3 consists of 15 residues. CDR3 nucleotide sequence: TGCAGTGCTAGGGGTGCGTTGGGCGGGTACAATGAGCAGTTCTTC. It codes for CSARGALGGYNEQFF.

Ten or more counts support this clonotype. CDR3 region: CASSGPSTGRYEQYF. The CDR3, as DNA: TGTGCCAGCAGCGGGCCGAGCACAGGGAGATACGAGCAGTACTTC. J is TRBJ2-7 and V is TRBV9; possibly TRBD1 for D (6 bases). Germline values: CDR1 SGDLS, CDR2 YYNGEE. The CDR3 has 15 amino acids. Trimming took 3 bases from V and 4 from J, leaving 17 bases between them.

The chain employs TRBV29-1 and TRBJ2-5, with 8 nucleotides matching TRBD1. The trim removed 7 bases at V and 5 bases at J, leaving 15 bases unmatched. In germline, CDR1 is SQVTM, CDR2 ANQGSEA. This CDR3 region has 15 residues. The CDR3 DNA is TGCAGCGCCCTCATCCAGGGGGCGCGTTTGGAGACCCAGTACTTC. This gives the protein CSALIQGARLETQYF.

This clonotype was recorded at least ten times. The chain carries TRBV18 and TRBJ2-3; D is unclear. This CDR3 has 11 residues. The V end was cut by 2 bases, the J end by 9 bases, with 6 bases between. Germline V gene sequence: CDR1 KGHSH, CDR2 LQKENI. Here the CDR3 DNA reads TGTGCCAGCTCACCATCGAGGACGCAGTATTTT. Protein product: CASSPSRTQYF. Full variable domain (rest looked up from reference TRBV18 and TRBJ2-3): NAGVMQNPRHLVRRRGQEARLRCSPMKGHSHVYWYRQLPEEGLKFMVYLQKENIIDESGMPKERFSAEFPKEGPSILRIQQVVRGDSAAYFCASSPSRTQYFGPGTRLTVL.

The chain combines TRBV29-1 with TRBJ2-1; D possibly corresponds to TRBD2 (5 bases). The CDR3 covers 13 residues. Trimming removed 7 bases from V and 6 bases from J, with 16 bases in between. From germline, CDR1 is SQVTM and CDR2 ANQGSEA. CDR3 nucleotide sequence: TGCAGCGCCGAGGGCCTGACAAGCAATGAGCAGTTCTTC. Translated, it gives CSAEGLTSNEQFF.